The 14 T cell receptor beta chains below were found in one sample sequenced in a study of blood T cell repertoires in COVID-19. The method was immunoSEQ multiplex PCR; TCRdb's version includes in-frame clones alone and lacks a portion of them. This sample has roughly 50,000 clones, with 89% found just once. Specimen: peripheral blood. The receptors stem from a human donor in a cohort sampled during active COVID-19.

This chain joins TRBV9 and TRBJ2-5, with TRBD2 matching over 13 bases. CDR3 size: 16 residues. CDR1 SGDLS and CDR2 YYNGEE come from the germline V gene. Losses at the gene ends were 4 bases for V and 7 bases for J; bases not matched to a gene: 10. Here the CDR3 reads CASSTGLAGVPGTQYF. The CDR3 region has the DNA TGTGCCAGCAGCACAGGACTAGCGGGGGTACCTGGGACCCAGTACTTC.

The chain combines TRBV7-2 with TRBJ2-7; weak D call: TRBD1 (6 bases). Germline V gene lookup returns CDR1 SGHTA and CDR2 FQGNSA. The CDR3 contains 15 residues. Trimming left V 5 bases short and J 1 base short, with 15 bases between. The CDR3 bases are TGTGCCAGCAGCCCTAGTGTCAGGGGATCCTACGAGCAGTACTTC. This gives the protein CASSPSVRGSYEQYF.

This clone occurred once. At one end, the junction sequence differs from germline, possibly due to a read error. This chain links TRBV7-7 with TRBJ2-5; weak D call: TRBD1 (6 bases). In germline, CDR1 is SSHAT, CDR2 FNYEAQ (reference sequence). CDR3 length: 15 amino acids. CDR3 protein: CASSPTGPKPGTQYF. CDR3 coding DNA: TGTGCTAGCAGCCCGACAGGTCCCAAACCAGGGACCCAGTACTTC.

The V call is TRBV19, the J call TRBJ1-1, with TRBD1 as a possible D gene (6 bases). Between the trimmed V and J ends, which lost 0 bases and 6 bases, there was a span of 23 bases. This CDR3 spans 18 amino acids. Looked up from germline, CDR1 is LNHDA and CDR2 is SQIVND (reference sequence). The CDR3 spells CASSIEAQGWGNRAEAFF. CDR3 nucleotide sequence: TGTGCCAGTAGTATAGAGGCACAGGGCTGGGGTAATAGGGCTGAAGCTTTCTTT.

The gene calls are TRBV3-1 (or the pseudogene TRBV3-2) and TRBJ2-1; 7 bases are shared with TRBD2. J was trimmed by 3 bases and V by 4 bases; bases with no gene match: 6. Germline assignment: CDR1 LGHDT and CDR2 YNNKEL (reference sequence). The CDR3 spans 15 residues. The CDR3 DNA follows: TGTGCCAGCAGCCCGTCGAGCGGGATCTACAATGAGCAGTTCTTC. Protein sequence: CASSPSSGIYNEQFF.

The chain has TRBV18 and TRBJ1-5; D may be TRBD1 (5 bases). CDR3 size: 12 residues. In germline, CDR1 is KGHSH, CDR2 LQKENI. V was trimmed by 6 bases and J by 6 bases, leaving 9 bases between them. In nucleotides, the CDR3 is TGTGCCAGCTCCCTCACAGGTCAGCCCCAGCATTTT. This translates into CASSLTGQPQHF. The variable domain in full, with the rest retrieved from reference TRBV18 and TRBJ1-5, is NAGVMQNPRHLVRRRGQEARLRCSPMKGHSHVYWYRQLPEEGLKFMVYLQKENIIDESGMPKERFSAEFPKEGPSILRIQQVVRGDSAAYFCASSLTGQPQHFGDGTRLSIL.

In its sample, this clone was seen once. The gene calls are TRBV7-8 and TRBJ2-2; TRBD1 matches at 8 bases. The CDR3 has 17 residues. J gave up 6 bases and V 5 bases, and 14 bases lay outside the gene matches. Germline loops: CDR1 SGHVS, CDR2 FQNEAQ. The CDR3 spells CASSPGPRGRVAGELFF. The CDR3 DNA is TGTGCCAGCAGCCCCGGGCCCAGGGGGCGCGTGGCCGGGGAGCTGTTTTTT.

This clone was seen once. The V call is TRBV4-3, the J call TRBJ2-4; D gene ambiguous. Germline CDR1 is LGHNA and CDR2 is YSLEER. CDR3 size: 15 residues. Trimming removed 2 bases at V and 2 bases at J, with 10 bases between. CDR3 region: CASSQNRVTKNIQYF. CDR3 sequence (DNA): TGCGCCAGCAGCCAAAATCGGGTGACCAAAAACATTCAGTACTTC.

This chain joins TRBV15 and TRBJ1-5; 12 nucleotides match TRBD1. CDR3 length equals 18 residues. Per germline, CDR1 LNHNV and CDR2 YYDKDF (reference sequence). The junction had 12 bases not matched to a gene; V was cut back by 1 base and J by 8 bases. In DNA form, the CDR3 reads TGTGCCACCAGCAGAGGTAATACCGGGACAGGGGGCAAGAAGCCCCAGCATTTT. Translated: CATSRGNTGTGGKKPQHF.

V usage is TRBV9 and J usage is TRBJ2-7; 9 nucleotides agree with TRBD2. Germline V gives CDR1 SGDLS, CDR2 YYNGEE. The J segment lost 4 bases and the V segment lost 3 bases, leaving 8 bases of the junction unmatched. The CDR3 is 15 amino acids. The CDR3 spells CASSDGGGAGYEQYF. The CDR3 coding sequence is TGTGCCAGCAGCGACGGCGGGGGGGCCGGGTACGAGCAGTACTTC.

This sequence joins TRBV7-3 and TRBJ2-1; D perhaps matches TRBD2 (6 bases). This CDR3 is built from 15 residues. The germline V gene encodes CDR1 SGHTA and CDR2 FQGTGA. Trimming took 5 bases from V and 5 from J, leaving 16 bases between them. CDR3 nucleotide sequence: TGTGCCAGCAGCCCTCGCTTGACTAGTCACAATGAGCAGTTCTTC. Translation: CASSPRLTSHNEQFF.

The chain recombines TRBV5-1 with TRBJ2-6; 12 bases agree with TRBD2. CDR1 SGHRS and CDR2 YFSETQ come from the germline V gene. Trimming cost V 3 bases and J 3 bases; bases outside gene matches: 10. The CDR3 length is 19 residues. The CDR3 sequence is CASSYQLAGGVLGANVLTF. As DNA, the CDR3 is TGCGCCAGCAGCTATCAACTAGCGGGGGGAGTCCTTGGGGCCAACGTCCTGACTTTC.

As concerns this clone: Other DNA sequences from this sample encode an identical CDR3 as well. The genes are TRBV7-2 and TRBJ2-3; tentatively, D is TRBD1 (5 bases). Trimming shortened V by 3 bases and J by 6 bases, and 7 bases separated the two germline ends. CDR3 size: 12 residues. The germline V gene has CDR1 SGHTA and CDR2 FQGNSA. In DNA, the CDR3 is TGTGCCAGCAGCTTGTACAGGGATACGCAGTATTTT. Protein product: CASSLYRDTQYF.

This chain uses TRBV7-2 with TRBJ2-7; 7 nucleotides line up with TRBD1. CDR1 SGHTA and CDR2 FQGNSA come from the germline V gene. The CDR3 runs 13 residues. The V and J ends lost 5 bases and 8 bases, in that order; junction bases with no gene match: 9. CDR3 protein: CASSRGRDRQQYF. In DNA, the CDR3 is TGTGCCAGCAGCCGGGGCCGGGACAGACAGCAGTACTTC.